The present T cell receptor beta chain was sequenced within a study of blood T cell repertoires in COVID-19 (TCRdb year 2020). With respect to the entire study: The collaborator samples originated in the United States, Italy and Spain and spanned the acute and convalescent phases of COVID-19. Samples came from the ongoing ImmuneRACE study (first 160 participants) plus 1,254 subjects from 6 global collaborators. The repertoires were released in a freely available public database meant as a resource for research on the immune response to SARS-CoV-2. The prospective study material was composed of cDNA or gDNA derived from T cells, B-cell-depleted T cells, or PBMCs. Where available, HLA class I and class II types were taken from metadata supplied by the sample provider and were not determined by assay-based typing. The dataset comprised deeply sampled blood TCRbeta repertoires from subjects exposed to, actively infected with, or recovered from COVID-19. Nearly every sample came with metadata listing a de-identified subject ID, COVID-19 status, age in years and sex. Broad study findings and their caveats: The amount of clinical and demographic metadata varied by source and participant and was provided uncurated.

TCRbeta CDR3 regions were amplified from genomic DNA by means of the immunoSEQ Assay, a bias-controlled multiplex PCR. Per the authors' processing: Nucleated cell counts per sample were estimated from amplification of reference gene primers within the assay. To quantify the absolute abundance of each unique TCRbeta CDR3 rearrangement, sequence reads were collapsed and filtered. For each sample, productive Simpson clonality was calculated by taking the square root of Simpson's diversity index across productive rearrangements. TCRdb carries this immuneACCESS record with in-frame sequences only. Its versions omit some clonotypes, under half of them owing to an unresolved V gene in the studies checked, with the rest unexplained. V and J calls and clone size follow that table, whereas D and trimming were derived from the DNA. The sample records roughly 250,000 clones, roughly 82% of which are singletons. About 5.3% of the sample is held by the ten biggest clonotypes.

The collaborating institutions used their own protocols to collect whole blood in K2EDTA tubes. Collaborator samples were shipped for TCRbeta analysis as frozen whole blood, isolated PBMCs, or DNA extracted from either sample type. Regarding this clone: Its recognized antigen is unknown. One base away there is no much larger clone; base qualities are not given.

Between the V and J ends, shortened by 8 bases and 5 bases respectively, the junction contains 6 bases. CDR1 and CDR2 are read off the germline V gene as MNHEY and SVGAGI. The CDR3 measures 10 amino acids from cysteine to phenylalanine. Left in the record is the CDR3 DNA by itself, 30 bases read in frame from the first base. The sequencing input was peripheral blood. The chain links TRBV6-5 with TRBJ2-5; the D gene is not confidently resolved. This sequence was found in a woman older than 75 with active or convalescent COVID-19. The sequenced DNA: TGTGCCAGCCTCCTGGAGACCCAGTACTTC. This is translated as CASLLETQYF.